Shown below are 7 T cell receptor beta chains from a single sample sequenced in a study of T cell responses to AZD1222 COVID-19 vaccine. Produced via immunoSEQ multiplex PCR; TCRdb's table is partial and in-frame only. This sample carries about 100,000 clones, roughly 89% of them seen once, and the ten largest clones take approximately 15%. The sample here was peripheral blood, taken on day 0 of AZD1222 vaccination. Receptors were obtained from an adult in good health.

This rearrangement joins TRBV4-3 to TRBJ1-2, with 8 nucleotides matching TRBD1. V trimming: 8 bases; J trimming: 7 bases; junction bases outside the gene matches: 15. Germline-derived CDR1 and CDR2 are LGHNA and YSLEER. This CDR3 region has 15 residues. CDR3 in DNA: TGCGCCAGCGGCCGTGGACAGGGTTTTCTCCGTGGCTACACCTTC. Encoded protein: CASGRGQGFLRGYTF.

The genes are TRBV5-1 and TRBJ1-3; 7 nucleotides align to TRBD1. CDR1 and CDR2 (germline): SGHRS, YFSETQ. The V and J ends lost 4 bases and 0 bases, in that order; junction bases with no gene match: 7. The CDR3 has 16 residues. Here the CDR3 DNA reads TGCGCCAGCAGCCAGGGACAGACCGACTCTGGAAACACCATATATTTT. It translates to CASSQGQTDSGNTIYF.

V is TRBV21-1 and J is TRBJ2-4; the D call TRBD1 from the table was never checked on the DNA. TRBV21-1 is a pseudogene segment. The CDR3 is 9 residues long. CDR3 sequence: CASTWDKYF. The CDR3 coding sequence is TGTGCCAGCACCTGGGACAAGTACTTC.

The rearrangement uses TRBV7-9 and TRBJ1-2; 9 positions agree with TRBD1. This CDR3 is built from 16 residues. From germline, CDR1 is SEHNR and CDR2 FQNEAQ (reference sequence). Trimming took 5 bases from V and 2 from J; bases not matched to a gene: 9. CDR3 in DNA: TGTGCCAGCAGCCCGGGGTACAGGGGGCTGAACTATGGCTACACCTTC. It codes for CASSPGYRGLNYGYTF.

The rearrangement uses TRBV30 and TRBJ1-6; possibly TRBD1 for D (5 bases). Germline-derived CDR1 and CDR2 are GTSNPN and SVGIG (reference sequence). The germline V and J ends were trimmed by 1 base and 1 base, with 8 bases remaining between them. The CDR3 is 15 residues long. The CDR3 nucleotides are TGTGCCTGGAGTGGGGAGGGGTCCTATAATTCACCCCTCCACTTT. Encoded protein: CAWSGEGSYNSPLHF.

The chain has TRBV5-4 and TRBJ1-3, with TRBD1 as a possible D gene (5 bases). The CDR3 consists of 14 residues. Germline values: CDR1 SGHNT, CDR2 YYREEE (reference sequence). V shed 4 bases and J shed 6 bases, with 14 bases lying between them. CDR3 coding DNA: TGTGCCAGCAGCCCGGCGGGGCAGACAAACACCATATATTTT. Encoded protein: CASSPAGQTNTIYF.

This sequence joins TRBV6-5 and TRBJ1-5; TRBD1 aligns across 10 bases. The length of the CDR3 is 15 residues. With V trimmed by 5 bases and J by 4 bases, 5 bases remained unmatched. Germline assignment: CDR1 MNHEY and CDR2 SVGAGI. CDR3 nucleotides: TGTGCCAGCAGTCCCCGGACAGGGGGTAATCAGCCCCAGCATTTT. It yields the protein CASSPRTGGNQPQHF.